This T cell receptor beta chain was profiled in a study of T cells in tuberculosis. On the study more broadly: The T cells targeted glucose monomycolate, a mycobacterial lipid, via CD1B. Whole-study findings and limits: GMM-specific TCRs were nearer to active tuberculosis alpha repertoires, suggesting expansion.

The repertoire was sequenced with immunoSEQ multiplex PCR; TCRdb's copy has only in-frame clones and lacks some. The sample includes over 30,000 clones, roughly 92% of them seen just once. The CDR3 sequence is 17 residues long. As to this clone: Its antigen is unknown.

This sequence was found in a donor aged 5 to 30 with latent tuberculosis or without tuberculosis infection. Some clones in this sample may be carry-over from other donors' samples. Sample: PBMCs. The chain is built from TRBV21-1 and TRBJ2-6; the table's D call of TRBD1 was not tested on the DNA. TRBV21-1 is noted as a pseudogene. CDR3 region: CASSAGTGHSGANVLTF. Written as DNA, the CDR3 is TGTGCCAGCAGCGCCGGGACAGGCCACTCTGGGGCCAACGTCCTGACTTTC.